The 32 T cell receptor beta chains below all came from one sample that was sequenced in a study of T cells after yellow fever vaccination. TCRdb recomputed calls from the 5' RACE reads with MiXCR, one row per CDR3 protein. Of some 260,000 distinct CDR3 sequences in the sample, roughly 5.2% are singletons; the top ten hold roughly 3.5%. Material: CD4+ T cells sorted from PBMCs, obtained on the day of the yellow fever booster vaccination. These receptors were obtained from a young man who received the YFV17D yellow fever vaccine.

This clonotype was seen more than once but under ten times. This sequence joins TRBV25-1 and TRBJ2-7, with D tentatively TRBD1 (6 bases). Trimming stripped 10 bases from V and 0 bases from J, with 13 bases between. Germline CDR1 MGHDK, CDR2 SYGVNS. The CDR3 has 13 residues. The CDR3 DNA sequence: TGTGCCACCAAGACAGGTAACTCCTACGAGCAGTACTTC. The encoded protein is CATKTGNSYEQYF.

The CDR3 is CASSTDATSTDTQYF. The CDR3 nucleotides are TGCGCCAGCAGCACCGACGCGACTAGCACAGATACGCAGTATTTT. This chain connects TRBV5-1 to TRBJ2-3; unclear D gene. CDR1 and CDR2 from the germline V gene are SGHRS and YFSETQ. V lost 4 bases to trimming and J lost 0 bases, with 12 bases between them. The CDR3 runs 15 residues. The variable domain in full, with the rest retrieved from reference TRBV5-1 and TRBJ2-3, is KAGVTQTPRYLIKTRGQQVTLSCSPISGHRSVSWYQQTPGQGLQFLFEYFSETQRNKGNFPGRFSGRQFSNSRSEMNVSTLELGDSALYLCASSTDATSTDTQYFGPGTRLTVL.

In its sample, this clonotype was seen many times. The gene calls are TRBV12-3 or TRBV12-4 and TRBJ2-7; TRBD2 agrees at 7 bases. The length of the CDR3 is 16 residues. The V and J ends lost 4 bases and 0 bases, in that order; junction bases with no gene match: 9. This CDR3 reads CASSSWGGGSSYEQYF. CDR3 sequence (DNA): TGTGCCAGCAGTTCCTGGGGGGGTGGGAGCTCCTACGAGCAGTACTTC.

This clonotype occurred many times. The chain uses TRBV12-3 or TRBV12-4 and TRBJ2-5, with D possibly called TRBD1 or TRBD2 (7 bases each). The CDR3 is 13 amino acids. The V gene lost 7 bases and the J gene lost 4 bases, with 13 bases spanning the gap. CDR3 residues: CASKRDSSETQYF. CDR3 sequence (DNA): TGTGCCAGCAAGCGGGACAGCTCAGAGACCCAGTACTTC.

This clonotype was detected a few times. The CDR3 reads CSAEEGAGQAPGNTIYF. In DNA, the CDR3 is TGCAGTGCTGAGGAGGGCGCGGGACAGGCACCCGGAAACACCATATATTTT. J is TRBJ1-3 and V is TRBV20-1; 8 positions agree with TRBD1. The CDR3 covers 17 residues. The junction had 16 bases not matched to a gene; V was cut back by 5 bases and J by 4 bases. Per the germline V gene, CDR1 is DFQATT and CDR2 is SNEGSKA (reference sequence).

This chain connects TRBV19 to TRBJ1-1; no clear D. With 4 bases removed from V and 9 bases from J, the gap between germline ends came to 12 bases. CDR1 is LNHDA and CDR2 is SQIVND in the germline V gene (reference sequence). This CDR3 is 12 amino acids long. The CDR3 DNA sequence: TGTGCCAGTAGTACGGTGGACCGGAAAGCTTTCTTT. The encoded protein is CASSTVDRKAFF.

V usage is TRBV4-3 and J usage is TRBJ1-3, with 11 bases that match TRBD1. With V trimmed by 1 base and J by 0 bases, 8 bases remained unmatched. The CDR3 is made up of 19 amino acids. From germline, CDR1 is LGHNA and CDR2 YSLEER. CDR3 DNA: TGCGCCAGCAGCCAAGGGTTCCGGGACAGGGGGATCTCTGGAAACACCATATATTTT. Translated, it gives CASSQGFRDRGISGNTIYF.

This chain connects TRBV6-5 to TRBJ2-1; D might be TRBD1 (5 bases). CDR3 length: 13 amino acids. Trimming shortened V by 6 bases and J by 8 bases, and 14 bases separated the two germline ends. CDR1 is MNHEY, CDR2 SVGAGI, per germline. The CDR3 region has the DNA TGTGCCAGCAGCCGTTTTGACAGCTATGAGCAGTTCTTC. This sequence encodes CASSRFDSYEQFF.

This clonotype was observed at least ten times. The chain uses TRBV29-1 and TRBJ2-5; tentatively, D is TRBD1 (6 bases). Trimming took off 8 bases at V and 5 bases at J, with 21 bases between the two ends. The CDR3 totals 14 residues. Germline loops: CDR1 SQVTM, CDR2 ANQGSEA. The CDR3 bases are TGCAGCATCGTGCAGGGCTCGAGGGGGGAGACCCAGTACTTC. Its protein is CSIVQGSRGETQYF.

The rearrangement uses TRBV19 and TRBJ2-2, with 7 bases aligning to TRBD2. Germline values: CDR1 LNHDA, CDR2 SQIVND (reference sequence). The CDR3 sequence is 13 residues long. Losses at the gene ends were 7 bases for V and 7 bases for J; bases not matched to a gene: 6. CDR3 region: CASMGRVRGELFF. As DNA, the CDR3 is TGTGCCAGTATGGGGAGGGTCCGCGGGGAGCTGTTTTTT.

This rearrangement joins TRBV5-1 to TRBJ2-1, with D maybe TRBD1 (5 bases). The CDR3 totals 16 residues. Germline lookup yields CDR1 SGHRS and CDR2 YFSETQ. The ends were cut back, 0 bases at V and 5 bases at J, with 15 bases in the middle. As DNA, the CDR3 is TGCGCCAGCAGCTTGGAACCCCAGGGTCTGAACAATGAGCAGTTCTTC. Residues: CASSLEPQGLNNEQFF.

There are many counts of this clonotype. J is TRBJ2-3 and V is TRBV6-5; TRBD2 might be the D (6 bases). Trimming pared 7 bases from V and 4 bases from J, leaving 12 bases between. Germline CDR1 reads MNHEY; CDR2 reads SVGAGI. The CDR3 sequence is 13 residues long. Here the CDR3 DNA reads TGTGCCAGCACTCTGGCGGGGTCAGATACGCAGTATTTT. It translates to CASTLAGSDTQYF.

This clonotype was picked up many times. The gene calls are TRBV5-1 and TRBJ1-1, with D hard to call. The germline V and J ends were trimmed by 6 bases and 1 base, with 19 bases remaining between them. Germline CDR1 and CDR2: SGHRS and YFSETQ. This CDR3 is 16 amino acids long. CDR3 in DNA: TGCGCCAGCACCGTAGACGGAGCAAGGACGAACACTGAAGCTTTCTTT. This encodes CASTVDGARTNTEAFF.

This clonotype has just a few counts. The V and J genes are TRBV5-1 and TRBJ1-3; unclear D gene. The V gene lost 3 bases and the J gene lost 4 bases, with 14 bases spanning the gap. The CDR3 covers 15 residues. Germline V gene lookup returns CDR1 SGHRS and CDR2 YFSETQ. The CDR3 is CASSSGPKRGNTIYF. CDR3 DNA: TGCGCCAGCAGCTCAGGTCCCAAGCGAGGAAACACCATATATTTT.

This clonotype was detected a few times. The rearrangement links TRBV5-4 to TRBJ2-2; 9 bases are a match to TRBD2. Germline V gene sequence: CDR1 SGHNT, CDR2 YYREEE (reference sequence). The CDR3 length is 17 residues. The junction had 11 bases not matched to a gene; V was cut back by 3 bases and J by 5 bases. CDR3 in amino acids: CASSSGRGLAETGELFF. The CDR3 nucleotides are TGTGCCAGCAGCTCGGGGAGGGGACTAGCAGAAACCGGGGAGCTGTTTTTT.

This clonotype has only a few counts. V usage is TRBV5-1 and J usage is TRBJ2-1; TRBD2 aligns across 8 bases. V was clipped by 4 bases and J by 8 bases; unmatched bases: 5. CDR3 size: 13 residues. Germline V gives CDR1 SGHRS, CDR2 YFSETQ. CDR3 in DNA: TGCGCCAGCAGCAGGACACTAGCGGATGAGCAGTTCTTC. Amino acids: CASSRTLADEQFF.

This clonotype has a handful of counts. This chain connects TRBV2 to TRBJ2-7; the match to TRBD2 covers 12 bases. The germline V gene has CDR1 SNHLY and CDR2 FYNNEI. V lost 2 bases, J lost 3 bases, and 2 bases stayed unmatched. CDR3 size: 15 residues. The chain's CDR3 is CASSETSGGLYEQYF. The CDR3 nucleotides are TGTGCCAGCAGTGAAACTAGCGGGGGGCTCTACGAGCAGTACTTC.

The rearrangement links TRBV2 to TRBJ2-6, with unresolved D. The CDR3 is made up of 15 amino acids. The V gene's germline CDR1 is SNHLY and CDR2 FYNNEI. The V and J ends lost 7 bases and 1 base respectively, with 11 bases between them. The CDR3 DNA reads as TGTGCCAGCAACTCGGGTTGGTCTGGGGCCAACGTCCTGACTTTC. This encodes CASNSGWSGANVLTF.

V usage is TRBV5-4 and J usage is TRBJ2-5, with D possibly TRBD1 on 6 matching bases. The germline V and J ends were trimmed by 7 bases and 3 bases, with 13 bases remaining between them. The CDR3 runs 13 residues. Germline V gene data show CDR1 as SGHNT and CDR2 as YYREEE (reference sequence). CDR3 DNA: TGTGCCAGCTTTAGGGCAGGGGAAGAGACCCAGTACTTC. It is translated as CASFRAGEETQYF.

This clonotype was counted a few times. This chain links TRBV6-6 with TRBJ1-5; D call uncertain. This CDR3 comprises 13 residues. Germline V gene data show CDR1 as MNHNY and CDR2 as SVGAGI (reference sequence). The germline V and J ends were trimmed by 6 bases and 6 bases, with 12 bases remaining between them. This CDR3 reads CASSPNSGQPQHF. The CDR3, as DNA: TGTGCCAGCAGCCCGAACTCTGGTCAGCCCCAGCATTTT.

In its sample, this clonotype was seen many times. The chain has TRBV20-1 and TRBJ2-2; D ambiguous. CDR1 and CDR2 from the germline V gene are DFQATT and SNEGSKA (reference sequence). The CDR3 is made up of 13 amino acids. V was shortened by 2 bases and J by 7 bases, with 11 bases between the two germline ends. Here the CDR3 DNA reads TGCAGTGCTAGATTGACCGCTAGCGGGGAGCTGTTTTTT. This codes for CSARLTASGELFF.

This clonotype occurred once. The CDR3 here is CASSLNPARDTGELFF. The CDR3 nucleotides are TGTGCCAGCAGCTTAAACCCCGCGCGGGACACCGGGGAGCTGTTTTTT. This chain joins TRBV7-3 and TRBJ2-2; possible D gene TRBD2, 5 bases. Trimming left V 1 base short and J 3 bases short, with 12 bases between. Germline V gene lookup returns CDR1 SGHTA and CDR2 FQGTGA. The CDR3 consists of 16 residues.

This clonotype was counted at least ten times. This sequence joins TRBV14 and TRBJ2-2, with D maybe TRBD1 (6 bases). CDR3 length: 15 residues. From germline, CDR1 is SGHDN and CDR2 FVKESK. Trimming stripped 3 bases from V and 3 bases from J, with 11 bases between. The CDR3 is CASSQWGLDTGELFF. The CDR3 region has the DNA TGTGCCAGCAGCCAGTGGGGGCTCGACACCGGGGAGCTGTTTTTT. Full variable domain (outside the CDR3, taken from reference TRBV14 and TRBJ2-2): EAGVTQFPSHSVIEKGQTVTLRCDPISGHDNLYWYRRVMGKEIKFLLHFVKESKQDESGMPNNRFLAERTGGTYSTLKVQPAELEDSGVYFCASSQWGLDTGELFFGEGSRLTVL.

In nucleotides, the CDR3 is TGCAGCGTTGAAGCCCCGGGATCTTACGAGCAGTACTTC. Protein sequence: CSVEAPGSYEQYF. The gene calls are TRBV29-1 and TRBJ2-7, with a tentative D call TRBD2 (5 bases). V lost 1 base and J 4 bases, leaving 11 bases between the germline ends. There are 13 residues in the CDR3. Germline values: CDR1 SQVTM, CDR2 ANQGSEA.

The table lists this clonotype with a few counts. The chain recombines TRBV20-1 with TRBJ1-2, with D unclear. V was pared by 0 bases and J by 2 bases, with 13 bases between. The CDR3 runs to 15 residues. Germline assignment: CDR1 DFQATT and CDR2 SNEGSKA (reference sequence). This CDR3 reads CSARDPVTANYGYTF. For the CDR3, the DNA is TGCAGTGCTAGAGATCCGGTTACAGCAAACTATGGCTACACCTTC.

Ten or more counts support this clonotype. The V call is TRBV7-9, the J call TRBJ1-1; 8 bases match TRBD1. Germline V lookup: CDR1 SEHNR, CDR2 FQNEAQ (reference sequence). With 10 bases clipped from V and 0 bases from J, the junction kept 4 bases outside the gene matches. This CDR3 contains 13 residues. Here the CDR3 reads CATMGQVNTEAFF. In nucleotides, the CDR3 is TGTGCCACTATGGGACAGGTGAACACTGAAGCTTTCTTT.

This clonotype has a count of ten or more. The rearrangement joins TRBV5-6 to TRBJ1-4; D may be TRBD1 (6 bases). Trimming cost V 0 bases and J 5 bases, with 11 bases left between them. Germline V lookup: CDR1 SGHDT, CDR2 YYEEEE. The CDR3 is made up of 15 amino acids. CDR3 loop: CASSLGITGNEKLFF. Written as DNA, the CDR3 is TGTGCCAGCAGCTTGGGGATTACAGGGAATGAAAAACTGTTTTTT.

This clonotype was detected a few times. The genes are TRBV28 and TRBJ1-6; 7 bases agree with TRBD1. CDR1 and CDR2 (germline): MDHEN, SYDVKM. V shed 2 bases and J 5 bases; nucleotides not matched to a gene: 3. The CDR3 sequence is 15 residues long. The CDR3 DNA reads TGTGCCAGCAGTTTAACAGGGGCCCATAATTCACCCCTCCACTTT. Translated, it gives CASSLTGAHNSPLHF.

The chain is built from TRBV5-1 and TRBJ1-2; 7 nucleotides line up with TRBD1. Trimming removed 4 bases from V and 2 bases from J; junction bases left unmatched: 5. There are 14 residues in the CDR3. Germline CDR1 reads SGHRS; CDR2 reads YFSETQ. The CDR3 sequence is CASSIGDRNYGYTF. CDR3 coding DNA: TGCGCCAGCAGCATAGGGGACAGAAACTATGGCTACACCTTC.

In this sample, this clonotype turned up many times. This chain uses TRBV30 with TRBJ1-2; D unresolved. Trimming shortened V by 1 base and J by 8 bases, and 14 bases separated the two germline ends. Germline-derived CDR1 and CDR2 are GTSNPN and SVGIG (reference sequence). The length of the CDR3 is 13 residues. The CDR3 DNA is TGTGCCTGGAGTGGAGACTTCTTGGAAGGCTACACCTTC. Amino acid sequence: CAWSGDFLEGYTF. Full variable domain (missing parts from reference TRBV30 and TRBJ1-2): SQTIHQWPATLVQPVGSPLSLECTVEGTSNPNLYWYRQAAGRGLQLLFYSVGIGQISSEVPQNLSASRPQDRQFILSSKKLLLSDSGFYLCAWSGDFLEGYTFGSGTRLTVV.

This clonotype was recorded at least ten times. This chain connects TRBV18 to TRBJ2-7, with 8 bases fitting TRBD1. V lost 2 bases to trimming and J lost 7 bases; unmatched junction nucleotides: 10. CDR1 is KGHSH and CDR2 is LQKENI in the germline V gene. The CDR3 is 15 residues long. The CDR3 DNA follows: TGTGCCAGCTCACCAGTTCGACAGGGGATAGGGGAGCAGTACTTC. Translating it yields CASSPVRQGIGEQYF. Full variable domain (outside the CDR3, taken from reference TRBV18 and TRBJ2-7): NAGVMQNPRHLVRRRGQEARLRCSPMKGHSHVYWYRQLPEEGLKFMVYLQKENIIDESGMPKERFSAEFPKEGPSILRIQQVVRGDSAAYFCASSPVRQGIGEQYFGPGTRLTVT.

V is TRBV6-1 and J is TRBJ1-4, with 9 bases that match TRBD1. The CDR3 is 15 residues long. The V gene's germline CDR1 is MNHNS and CDR2 SASEGT. V shed 4 bases, J shed 8 bases, and the junction held 8 bases outside the gene matches. The CDR3 sequence is CASSVPGQGSEKLFF. CDR3 in DNA: TGTGCCAGCAGTGTTCCGGGACAGGGTTCGGAAAAACTGTTTTTT.